The 23 T cell receptor beta chains given below trace back to one sample, sequenced in a study of CD8 T cells in Susac syndrome. An amount of RNA that ranged from roughly 0.5 to 1 ug was reverse transcribed with random hexamers. TCRdb re-called the immunoSEQ multiplex PCR reads with MiXCR, one entry per CDR3 protein. This sample has some 200,000 distinct CDR3 sequences, with about 93% found just once. Source material: CD8+ T cells from PBMCs. These receptors were obtained from a human donor with multiple sclerosis.

The chain joins TRBV24-1 to TRBJ1-1; no clear D. The CDR3 contains 11 residues. Trimming stripped 8 bases from V and 3 bases from J, with 6 bases between. The germline CDR1 and CDR2 sequences are KGHDR and SFDVKD. DNA of the CDR3: TGTGCCACCATGTCGCACACTGAAGCTTTCTTT. Protein sequence: CATMSHTEAFF.

The table lists this clonotype with a count of one. The chain recombines TRBV4-3 with TRBJ1-2, with TRBD1 matching 9 bases. CDR3 length: 15 amino acids. J was trimmed by 8 bases and V by 1 base; bases with no gene match: 8. CDR1 is LGHNA and CDR2 is YSLEER in the germline V gene. Written as DNA, the CDR3 is TGCGCCAGCAGCCAAGGGGTGCCGGGACAGGGCGGCTACACCTTC. This gives the protein CASSQGVPGQGGYTF.

This clonotype was recorded only once. The chain carries TRBV7-2 and TRBJ2-2; TRBD2 matches 8 bases. The germline gives CDR1 SGHTA, CDR2 FQGNSA. The CDR3 length is 14 residues. Trimming took 5 bases from V and 3 from J; bases not matched to a gene: 2. The CDR3: CASSLSGDTGELFF. The CDR3 DNA reads TGTGCCAGCAGCCTTAGCGGGGACACCGGGGAGCTGTTTTTT.

V is TRBV18 and J is TRBJ2-7; D perhaps matches TRBD2 (5 bases). Germline assignment: CDR1 KGHSH and CDR2 LQKENI. V was pared by 6 bases and J by 3 bases, with 15 bases between. This CDR3 spans 14 amino acids. CDR3 nucleotide sequence: TGTGCCAGCTCCGACGGAGGAACGCACTACGAGCAGTACTTC. It codes for CASSDGGTHYEQYF.

The V gene is TRBV2, the J gene TRBJ2-7, with D perhaps matching TRBD1 or TRBD2 (5 bases each). The CDR3 loop spans 16 amino acids. Germline-derived CDR1 and CDR2 are SNHLY and FYNNEI. V was pared by 6 bases and J by 5 bases, with 23 bases between. CDR3 protein: CASRPLRDPMADEQYF. The CDR3 DNA reads TGTGCCAGCAGACCGCTACGGGACCCTATGGCAGACGAGCAGTACTTC.

The chain recombines TRBV29-1 with TRBJ2-7; 7 positions match TRBD1. CDR3 length: 12 amino acids. V gave up 7 bases and J gave up 3 bases; unmatched junction bases: 6. CDR1 SQVTM and CDR2 ANQGSEA come from the germline V gene. The CDR3 DNA follows: TGCAGCGCGTCCCGGGACAGCTACGAGCAGTACTTC. Translated: CSASRDSYEQYF.

The V gene is TRBV9, the J gene TRBJ1-2; 7 nucleotides agree with TRBD1. This CDR3 has 14 residues. CDR1 and CDR2 from the germline V gene are SGDLS and YYNGEE. J lost 3 bases, V lost 0 bases, and 2 bases had no gene match. DNA of the CDR3: TGTGCCAGCAGCGTAGGGGGGACAGACTATGGCTACACCTTC. This encodes CASSVGGTDYGYTF. Full variable domain (rest looked up from reference TRBV9 and TRBJ1-2): DSGVTQTPKHLITATGQRVTLRCSPRSGDLSVYWYQQSLDQGLQFLIQYYNGEERAKGNILERFSAQQFPDLHSELNLSSLELGDSALYFCASSVGGTDYGYTFGSGTRLTVV.

The chain joins TRBV7-3 to TRBJ2-3, with TRBD2 matching over 11 bases. The CDR3 length is 18 residues. Germline-derived CDR1 and CDR2 are SGHTA and FQGTGA. V dropped 3 bases and J dropped 0; count of bases not matched to a gene: 8. The CDR3 region is CASSFGTSGRGSTDTQYF. In DNA, the CDR3 is TGTGCCAGCAGCTTTGGAACTAGCGGGAGAGGGAGCACAGATACGCAGTATTTT.

The count of this clonotype is one. The chain combines TRBV29-1 with TRBJ2-1, with D perhaps TRBD2 (6 bases). Germline V gene lookup returns CDR1 SQVTM and CDR2 ANQGSEA. The CDR3 is 13 amino acids. Trimming removed 5 bases from V and 8 bases from J, with 16 bases in between. The CDR3, as DNA: TGCAGCGTTCGTCTAGCGTCCAATGATGAGCAGTTCTTC. This translates into CSVRLASNDEQFF.

The rearrangement links TRBV3-1 to TRBJ2-5; 7 nucleotides agree with TRBD2. This CDR3 region has 20 residues. Unmatched junction bases numbered 24, after V lost 1 base and J lost 7 bases. Germline assignment: CDR1 LGHDT and CDR2 YNNKEL (reference sequence). CDR3 protein: CASSQAGAGPMGRGVPTQYF. The CDR3 coding sequence is TGTGCCAGCAGCCAAGCAGGCGCCGGACCGATGGGGAGGGGAGTGCCGACCCAGTACTTC.

The chain carries TRBV28 and TRBJ2-7; a weak D match, TRBD1 (5 bases). The CDR3 sequence is 14 residues long. The germline V gene encodes CDR1 MDHEN and CDR2 SYDVKM. V lost 6 bases and J 3 bases, leaving 15 bases between the germline ends. CDR3 nucleotides: TGTGCCAGCAGCCTCCAGGGTGGTTTCTACGAGCAGTACTTC. This gives the protein CASSLQGGFYEQYF. The whole variable domain, filled in from reference TRBV28 and TRBJ2-7, reads DVKVTQSSRYLVKRTGEKVFLECVQDMDHENMFWYRQDPGLGLRLIYFSYDVKMKEKGDIPEGYSVSREKKERFSLILESASTNQTSMYLCASSLQGGFYEQYFGPGTRLTVT.

The CDR3 DNA reads as TGTGCCAGCAGCCCGCGCGGGGGGACTAGAGTTTACTTC. It translates to CASSPRGGTRVYF. This chain uses TRBV7-2 with TRBJ2-7; 8 bases match TRBD2. The junction had 13 bases not matched to a gene; V was cut back by 5 bases and J by 13 bases. The CDR3 loop spans 13 amino acids. From germline, CDR1 is SGHTA and CDR2 FQGNSA.

The genes are TRBV11-1 and TRBJ1-1; 10 bases map to TRBD1. The J segment lost 0 bases and the V segment lost 0 bases, leaving 1 base of the junction unmatched. Germline assignment: CDR1 SGHAT and CDR2 FQDESV (reference sequence). This CDR3 spans 16 amino acids. The CDR3 here is CASSLAGTGVNTEAFF. The CDR3 nucleotides read TGTGCCAGCAGCTTAGCCGGGACAGGGGTGAACACTGAAGCTTTCTTT.

The chain links TRBV6-5 to TRBJ2-3; TRBD1 matches at 8 bases. Looked up from germline, CDR1 is MNHEY and CDR2 is SVGAGI. V lost 6 bases to trimming and J lost 14 bases; unmatched junction nucleotides: 7. This CDR3 spans 11 amino acids. The CDR3 nucleotides are TGTGCCAGCAGAGACAGGGGCGTTTTGTATTTT. Protein product: CASRDRGVLYF.

This chain links TRBV5-4 with TRBJ2-3; D remains ambiguous. Deletions cut 4 bases from V and 0 bases from J, with 9 bases between. Germline V lookup: CDR1 SGHNT, CDR2 YYREEE (reference sequence). The CDR3 totals 14 residues. The chain's CDR3 is CASSTSLSTDTQYF. The CDR3 DNA sequence: TGTGCCAGCAGCACCTCCTTAAGCACAGATACGCAGTATTTT.

This chain connects TRBV19 to TRBJ2-3; D unresolved. CDR1 is LNHDA and CDR2 is SQIVND in the germline V gene (reference sequence). This CDR3 comprises 13 residues. V lost 3 bases and J 2 bases, leaving 6 bases between the germline ends. CDR3 region: CASSMVLTDTQYF. Written as DNA, the CDR3 is TGTGCCAGTAGTATGGTCCTCACAGATACGCAGTATTTT. Full variable domain (outside the CDR3, taken from reference TRBV19 and TRBJ2-3): DGGITQSPKYLFRKEGQNVTLSCEQNLNHDAMYWYRQDPGQGLRLIYYSQIVNDFQKGDIAEGYSVSREKKESFPLTVTSAQKNPTAFYLCASSMVLTDTQYFGPGTRLTVL.

V usage is TRBV30 and J usage is TRBJ2-5; 12 nucleotides match TRBD2. CDR3 length: 16 residues. After removal of 1 base from V and 5 bases from J, the junction contained 8 bases not matched to a gene. Germline V gives CDR1 GTSNPN, CDR2 SVGIG (reference sequence). CDR3 sequence: CAWSDPSSGGAETQYF. In DNA form, the CDR3 reads TGTGCCTGGAGTGACCCCTCTAGCGGGGGGGCGGAGACCCAGTACTTC.

The chain combines TRBV5-6 with TRBJ1-2; the D is unclear. The CDR3 totals 16 residues. Germline CDR1 reads SGHDT; CDR2 reads YYEEEE. The germline V and J ends were trimmed by 0 bases and 8 bases, with 20 bases remaining between them. CDR3 sequence reads: CASSLDLLRGKIGYTF. The CDR3 bases are TGTGCCAGCAGCTTGGATTTACTTCGAGGAAAGATCGGCTACACCTTC.

This clonotype has a single count. The chain is built from TRBV11-3 and TRBJ2-7; 7 bases align to TRBD2. With 5 bases clipped from V and 5 bases from J, the junction kept 12 bases outside the gene matches. Germline-derived CDR1 and CDR2 are SGHNT and YENEEA. The length of the CDR3 is 15 residues. CDR3 protein: CASSPSGQGGNEQYF. The CDR3 coding sequence is TGTGCCAGCAGCCCTAGCGGCCAGGGCGGCAACGAGCAGTACTTC.

This chain links TRBV3-1 with TRBJ2-7, with D perhaps matching TRBD1 (6 bases). CDR1 is LGHDT, CDR2 YNNKEL, per germline (reference sequence). This CDR3 contains 14 residues. V was shortened by 1 base and J by 5 bases, with 12 bases between the two germline ends. CDR3 DNA sequence: TGTGCCAGCAGCCAAGGCAGGGACACCCACGAGCAGTACTTC. Translating gives CASSQGRDTHEQYF.

This chain uses TRBV5-1 with TRBJ2-1; 9 nucleotides agree with TRBD2. The CDR3 length is 16 residues. J lost 3 bases, V lost 5 bases, and 9 bases had no gene match. Germline V CDR1 and CDR2: SGHRS, YFSETQ. Here the CDR3 reads CASSPFAGGDYNEQFF. As DNA, the CDR3 is TGCGCCAGCAGTCCCTTCGCGGGGGGGGACTACAATGAGCAGTTCTTC.

V and J are TRBV7-2 and TRBJ2-7; D gene uncertain. Trimming stripped 1 base from V and 1 base from J, with 8 bases between. This CDR3 comprises 14 residues. CDR1 and CDR2 from the germline V gene are SGHTA and FQGNSA. In DNA form, the CDR3 reads TGTGCCAGCAGCTTAGAGCCAGGTTCCTACGAGCAGTACTTC. Encoded protein: CASSLEPGSYEQYF. The entire variable domain, with the rest obtained from reference TRBV7-2 and TRBJ2-7, is as follows: GAGVSQSPSNKVTEKGKDVELRCDPISGHTALYWYRQSLGQGLEFLIYFQGNSAPDKSGLPSDRFSAERTGGSVSTLTIQRTQQEDSAVYLCASSLEPGSYEQYFGPGTRLTVT.

In DNA, the CDR3 is TGTGCCAGCAGTGAATCGGAGTACCCCACCGGGGAGCTGTTTTTT. Amino acids: CASSESEYPTGELFF. The chain is built from TRBV25-1 and TRBJ2-2; D remains unclear. V was clipped by 1 base and J by 4 bases, with 10 bases between them. The CDR3 totals 15 residues. Looked up from germline, CDR1 is MGHDK and CDR2 is SYGVNS.